This TCR beta chain appears in the sequencing data of a study of T cells in Graves' hyperthyroidism and ophthalmopathy. Study at large: Staff took peripheral blood when the initial diagnosis was made, before any treatment began. General study findings and limits: The model foresaw ophthalmopathy a median roughly 6.6 months prior to onset.

On the basis of clinical symptoms, serum thyroxine and TRAb, thyroid ultrasound and orbital computed tomography, diagnoses were made. Fresh peripheral blood, roughly 10 ml, was the source of the PBMCs. RNA transcripts served as the template for amplifying TCR beta CDR3 regions. An initial round of RT-PCR targeting the TCR CDR3 relied on the HTBI primer set. Each CDR3 protein is one row after TCRdb ran MiXCR on the multiplex PCR reads. Of about 640,000 distinct CDR3 sequences in the sample, around 20% were seen once. The V gene end was trimmed by 4 bases and the J gene end by 7 bases; junction bases not matched to a gene: 7. The germline gives CDR1 SGHTA, CDR2 FQGNSA. The CDR3 is made up of 14 amino acids. A few counts support this clonotype. Antigen: not known.

The V gene is TRBV7-2, the J gene TRBJ2-7; 10 bases align to TRBD2. The sample taken for sequencing was blood. The clonotype comes from a man aged 30 to 39 with Graves' ophthalmopathy. The CDR3 bases are TGTGCCAGCAGCTCTCAACCGGGACTAGCGGAGCAGTACTTC. Protein: CASSSQPGLAEQYF.